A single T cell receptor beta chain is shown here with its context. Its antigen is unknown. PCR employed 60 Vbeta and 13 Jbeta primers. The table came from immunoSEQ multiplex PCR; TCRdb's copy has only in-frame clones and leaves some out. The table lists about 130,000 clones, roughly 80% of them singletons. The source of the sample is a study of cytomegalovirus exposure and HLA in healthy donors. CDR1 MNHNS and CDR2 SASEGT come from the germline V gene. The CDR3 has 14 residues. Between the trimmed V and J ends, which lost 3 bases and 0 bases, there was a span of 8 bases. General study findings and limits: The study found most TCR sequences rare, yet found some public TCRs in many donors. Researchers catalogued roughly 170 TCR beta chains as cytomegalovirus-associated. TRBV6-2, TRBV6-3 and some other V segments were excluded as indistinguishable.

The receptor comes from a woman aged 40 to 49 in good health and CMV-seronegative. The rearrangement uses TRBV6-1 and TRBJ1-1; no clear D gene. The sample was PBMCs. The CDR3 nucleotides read TGTGCCAGCAGTGAGCGGTTTATGAACACTGAAGCTTTCTTT. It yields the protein CASSERFMNTEAFF.